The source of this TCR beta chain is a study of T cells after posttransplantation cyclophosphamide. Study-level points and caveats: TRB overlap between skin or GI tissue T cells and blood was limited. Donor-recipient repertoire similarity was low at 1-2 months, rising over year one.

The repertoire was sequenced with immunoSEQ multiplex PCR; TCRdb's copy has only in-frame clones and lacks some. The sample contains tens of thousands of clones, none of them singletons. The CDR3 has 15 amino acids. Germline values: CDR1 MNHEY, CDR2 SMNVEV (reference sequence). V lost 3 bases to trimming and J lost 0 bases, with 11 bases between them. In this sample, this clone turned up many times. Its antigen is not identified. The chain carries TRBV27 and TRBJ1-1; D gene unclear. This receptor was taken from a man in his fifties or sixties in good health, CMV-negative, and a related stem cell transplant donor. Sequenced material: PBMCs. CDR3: CASSFERRVNTEAFF. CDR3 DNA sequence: TGTGCCAGCAGTTTCGAAAGGAGGGTGAACACTGAAGCTTTCTTT.